These 21 T cell receptor beta chains share one sample of origin, sequenced in a study of radiation and T cells in renal cell carcinoma. This table comes from immunoSEQ multiplex PCR, and its TCRdb copy is limited to in-frame clones, with some not included. This sample has about 150,000 clones, with 88% found just once. The time point is: baseline pretreatment blood. Treatment reported: 15 Gy SBRT to primary tumor, nephrectomy 4 weeks later. Sequenced here: blood, sampled from a patient whose treatment included radiotherapy and nephrectomy. Receptor source: a woman in her sixties or seventies with renal cell carcinoma.

This clone was recorded a few times. The V call is TRBV18, the J call TRBJ1-1; D is unclear. The CDR3 has 14 residues. Germline-derived CDR1 and CDR2 are KGHSH and LQKENI. Trimming removed 6 bases at V and 1 base at J, with 12 bases between. The CDR3 DNA follows: TGTGCCAGCTCGCCGACGGTGAAGAACACTGAAGCTTTCTTT. Residues: CASSPTVKNTEAFF.

The rearrangement joins TRBV15 to TRBJ1-4; no definite D call. CDR1 LNHNV and CDR2 YYDKDF come from the germline V gene (reference sequence). The ends were cut back, 8 bases at V and 3 bases at J, with 13 bases in the middle. The CDR3 loop spans 14 amino acids. The CDR3 DNA is TGTGCCACCTCCCGGGGTGAGGCTAATGAAAAACTGTTTTTT. Translated: CATSRGEANEKLFF. The whole variable domain, filled in from reference TRBV15 and TRBJ1-4, reads DAMVIQNPRYQVTQFGKPVTLSCSQTLNHNVMYWYQQKSSQAPKLLFHYYDKDFNNEADTPDNFQSRRPNTSFCFLDIRSPGLGDTAMYLCATSRGEANEKLFFGSGTQLSVL.

This sequence joins TRBV7-2 and TRBJ2-7; D might be TRBD1 (6 bases). This CDR3 is built from 15 residues. V lost 5 bases to trimming and J lost 0 bases, with 14 bases between them. Germline CDR1 is SGHTA and CDR2 is FQGNSA. The chain's CDR3 is CASSLDRGFSYEQYF. CDR3 in DNA: TGTGCCAGCAGCCTAGATAGGGGGTTCTCCTACGAGCAGTACTTC.

The chain joins TRBV10-3 to TRBJ2-1; D gene ambiguous. The CDR3 loop spans 14 amino acids. Germline lookup yields CDR1 ENHRY and CDR2 SYGVKD. V was clipped by 3 bases and J by 6 bases, with 12 bases between them. For the CDR3, the DNA is TGTGCCATCAGTGACCCCGCTAGGGCCAATGAGCAGTTCTTC. This gives the protein CAISDPARANEQFF.

As regards this clone: This same CDR3 is encoded by further DNA sequences in the sample. The V gene is TRBV9, the J gene TRBJ2-1, with TRBD2 matching over 10 bases. V was pared by 0 bases and J by 3 bases, with 3 bases of the junction left unmatched. Germline lookup yields CDR1 SGDLS and CDR2 YYNGEE. This CDR3 region has 16 residues. DNA of the CDR3: TGTGCCAGCAGCGTAGGGGCTAGCGGGGGCTACAATGAGCAGTTCTTC. Amino acids: CASSVGASGGYNEQFF.

The chain uses TRBV5-1 and TRBJ1-1; TRBD1 is a possible D gene (5 bases). V shed 0 bases and J shed 7 bases, with 10 bases lying between them. Germline loops: CDR1 SGHRS, CDR2 YFSETQ. This CDR3 has 13 residues. The CDR3 DNA reads as TGCGCCAGCAGCTTGGCTCAGGGTATTGAAGCTTTCTTT. Protein sequence: CASSLAQGIEAFF.

V is TRBV7-2 and J is TRBJ1-2, with no clear D. CDR1 is SGHTA and CDR2 is FQGNSA in the germline V gene. The CDR3 has 12 residues. Trimming cost V 5 bases and J 8 bases, with 12 bases left between them. The CDR3 loop is CASSHETGGYTF. The CDR3, as DNA: TGTGCCAGCAGCCACGAGACTGGGGGCTACACCTTC.

The chain is built from TRBV5-4 and TRBJ2-5, with D tentatively TRBD2 (5 bases). Germline V lookup: CDR1 SGHNT, CDR2 YYREEE (reference sequence). V shed 5 bases and J shed 4 bases, with 15 bases lying between them. CDR3 length equals 14 residues. The CDR3 region has the DNA TGTGCCAGCAGTCCGGGAACCCAAGGAGAGACCCAGTACTTC. Protein product: CASSPGTQGETQYF.

The chain links TRBV18 to TRBJ2-7, with 10 bases that match TRBD2. V lost 3 bases and J lost 2; bases outside the gene matches: 4. Germline assignment: CDR1 KGHSH and CDR2 LQKENI. The CDR3 totals 15 residues. The CDR3 reads CASSPTSGSPYEQYF. CDR3 coding DNA: TGTGCCAGCTCACCGACTAGCGGGTCACCCTACGAGCAGTACTTC.

This chain links TRBV6-1 with TRBJ2-5, with D perhaps TRBD1 (6 bases). Germline V CDR1 and CDR2: MNHNS, SASEGT. Trimming cost V 2 bases and J 5 bases, with 12 bases left between them. CDR3 length equals 14 residues. The CDR3 spells CASSETRGWETQYF. As DNA, the CDR3 is TGTGCCAGCAGTGAAACGAGGGGGTGGGAGACCCAGTACTTC.

The J gene is TRBJ1-3, the V gene TRBV7-9; no clear D. V was shortened by 3 bases and J by 1 base, with 7 bases between the two germline ends. Germline CDR1 SEHNR, CDR2 FQNEAQ (reference sequence). CDR3 length equals 14 residues. CDR3 nucleotide sequence: TGTGCCAGCAGCTTCTCGGGGTCTGGAAACACCATATATTTT. It is translated as CASSFSGSGNTIYF.

The chain is built from TRBV30 and TRBJ2-3; D call uncertain. CDR1 is GTSNPN and CDR2 is SVGIG in the germline V gene (reference sequence). Between the trimmed V and J ends, which lost 0 bases and 4 bases, there was a span of 8 bases. CDR3 length equals 13 residues. Here the CDR3 DNA reads TGTGCCTGGAGTGTGTTTCTGTCAGATACGCAGTATTTT. Amino acid sequence: CAWSVFLSDTQYF. The whole variable domain, remainder taken from reference TRBV30 and TRBJ2-3, is SQTIHQWPATLVQPVGSPLSLECTVEGTSNPNLYWYRQAAGRGLQLLFYSVGIGQISSEVPQNLSASRPQDRQFILSSKKLLLSDSGFYLCAWSVFLSDTQYFGPGTRLTVL.

The V gene is TRBV27, the J gene TRBJ2-7; perhaps TRBD2 as D (7 bases). V was pared by 4 bases and J by 0 bases, with 13 bases between. Per germline, CDR1 MNHEY and CDR2 SMNVEV (reference sequence). The CDR3 length is 15 residues. The CDR3 DNA reads TGTGCCAGCAGTTACGGGGGGCTGAGCTCCTACGAGCAGTACTTC. This gives the protein CASSYGGLSSYEQYF.

This chain links TRBV6-1 with TRBJ2-6, with D possibly being TRBD2 (7 bases). Deletions cut 1 base from V and 4 bases from J, with 20 bases between. The CDR3 is made up of 19 amino acids. CDR1 and CDR2 from the germline V gene are MNHNS and SASEGT. The CDR3 spells CASSEEPWRGGAGANVLTF. In nucleotides, the CDR3 is TGTGCCAGCAGTGAAGAGCCGTGGAGAGGGGGGGCCGGGGCCAACGTCCTGACTTTC.

The chain combines TRBV5-1 with TRBJ2-2; no clear D gene. Germline V gives CDR1 SGHRS, CDR2 YFSETQ. V gave up 1 base and J gave up 6 bases, with 7 bases separating them. The CDR3 loop spans 13 amino acids. CDR3 protein: CASSLLVAGELFF. The CDR3 DNA reads TGCGCCAGCAGCTTGCTCGTCGCCGGGGAGCTGTTTTTT.

The gene calls are TRBV11-2 and TRBJ2-2; D ambiguous. V gave up 2 bases and J gave up 7 bases, with 14 bases separating them. The germline V gene has CDR1 SGHAT and CDR2 FQNNGV. The CDR3 loop spans 15 amino acids. The CDR3: CASSLIHSANGELFF. The DNA for the CDR3 is TGTGCCAGCAGCTTAATACACAGTGCAAACGGGGAGCTGTTTTTT.

This chain joins TRBV28 and TRBJ2-7, with 9 bases that match TRBD1. The CDR3 covers 14 residues. CDR1 MDHEN and CDR2 SYDVKM come from the germline V gene. Trimming at V came to 4 bases and at J to 4 bases, leaving 5 bases not matched to a gene. The CDR3 sequence is CASSSQGARYEQYF. The CDR3 region has the DNA TGTGCCAGCAGTTCACAGGGGGCGCGATACGAGCAGTACTTC.

V gene TRBV18 combines with J gene TRBJ1-2; TRBD1 aligns across 7 bases. The CDR3 loop spans 16 amino acids. Germline CDR1 and CDR2: KGHSH and LQKENI. V trimming: 4 bases; J trimming: 1 base; junction bases outside the gene matches: 9. The CDR3 nucleotides are TGTGCCAGCTCACAACGTCCGGGACAGCTTAACTATGGCTACACCTTC. Translated: CASSQRPGQLNYGYTF.

CDR3 residues: CASSLSPREHEQYF. CDR3 coding DNA: TGTGCCAGCAGCTTGAGCCCCAGGGAGCACGAGCAGTACTTC. The J gene is TRBJ2-7, the V gene TRBV13; the D call may be TRBD1 or TRBD2 (5 bases each). Germline values: CDR1 PRHDT, CDR2 FYEKMQ (reference sequence). CDR3 length: 14 amino acids. Trimming removed 3 bases at V and 5 bases at J, with 14 bases between. Combining the CDR3 with reference TRBV13 and TRBJ2-7 gives the whole variable domain AAGVIQSPRHLIKEKRETATLKCYPIPRHDTVYWYQQGPGQDPQFLISFYEKMQSDKGSIPDRFSAQQFSDYHSELNMSSLELGDSALYFCASSLSPREHEQYFGPGTRLTVT.

Concerning this clone itself: Different DNA sequences within this sample yield the same CDR3. The chain uses TRBV25-1 and TRBJ2-3; 9 positions match TRBD2. This CDR3 spans 12 amino acids. Germline lookup yields CDR1 MGHDK and CDR2 SYGVNS. V lost 4 bases to trimming and J lost 8 bases; unmatched junction nucleotides: 1. CDR3 in amino acids: CASSVSGGTQYF. In DNA form, the CDR3 reads TGTGCCAGCAGTGTTAGCGGGGGTACGCAGTATTTT.

This chain links TRBV5-6 with TRBJ2-7, with 8 bases lining up with TRBD1. J lost 3 bases, V lost 4 bases, and 3 bases had no gene match. The CDR3 consists of 13 residues. Germline V gene sequence: CDR1 SGHDT, CDR2 YYEEEE. The CDR3 loop reads CASSRQGSYEQYF. The CDR3 region has the DNA TGTGCCAGCAGCCGACAGGGGAGCTACGAGCAGTACTTC.